This T cell receptor beta chain was captured by sequencing in a study of Ad26.COV2.S vaccination and SARS-CoV-2 variants. Across the whole study: The trial was COV1001 and the donor's arm was Ad26.COV2.S.

CDR3 length: 15 residues. The germline CDR1 and CDR2 sequences are MDHEN and SYDVKM. V was shortened by 3 bases and J by 8 bases, with 17 bases between the two germline ends. Study-wide results and caveats: Breadth, reportedly substantial, characterized the spike-specific CD8+ and CD4+ T cell responses after vaccination. Spike-specific TCR breadth was greater in vaccine than placebo recipients.

Worth noting for this clone: Its antigen remains unidentified.

Treatment of the sample: about 20 received Ad26.COV2.S at low or high dose, single or two shots; about five received placebo; per-sample allocation not given. Material that was analyzed had been drawn on day 63 after the first vaccine or placebo injection. An Ad26 vector expressing Wuhan-strain SARS-CoV-2 spike constituted the vaccine. Produced via immunoSEQ multiplex PCR; TCRdb's table is partial and in-frame only. Of about 410,000 clones listed, about 91% are singletons. The source material was peripheral blood, sampled in a trial of Ad26.COV2.S vaccine versus placebo. The chain recombines TRBV28 with TRBJ2-1, with a tentative D call TRBD1 (5 bases). The source is a person aged 18-60 years who received the Ad26.COV2.S COVID-19 vaccine or a placebo. The CDR3 protein is CASSFSGGQGDEQFF. CDR3 DNA: TGTGCCAGCAGTTTTTCGGGTGGGCAGGGCGATGAGCAGTTCTTC.